The 19 T cell receptor beta chains reported below all come from one sample, sequenced in a study of T-cell memory formation after mild COVID-19. One entry per CDR3 protein, called by TCRdb with MiXCR from the 5' RACE reads. The profile shows approximately 570,000 distinct CDR3 sequences, about a sixth of them singletons. Sequencing was done on a sample of PBMCs or a T cell subset sorted from them (not recorded which). These receptors were taken from an adult woman who had mild COVID-19 (a few samples of this study predate the infection). Cell type and time point are not known.

This clonotype was counted between two and nine times. The chain uses TRBV7-9 and TRBJ2-2; D not resolved. The V and J ends lost 10 bases and 6 bases respectively, with 6 bases between them. Germline CDR1 reads SEHNR; CDR2 reads FQNEAQ (reference sequence). The CDR3 has 10 residues. Here the CDR3 reads CATAAGELFF. DNA of the CDR3: TGTGCCACCGCGGCCGGGGAGCTGTTTTTT.

The chain employs TRBV24-1 and TRBJ2-3; 8 bases are a match to TRBD1. The CDR3 loop spans 15 amino acids. V was clipped by 1 base and J by 3 bases; unmatched bases: 2. Per the germline V gene, CDR1 is KGHDR and CDR2 is SFDVKD. CDR3 nucleotide sequence: TGTGCCACCAGTGATTTCCAGGGGGCTACAGATACGCAGTATTTT. Protein: CATSDFQGATDTQYF.

In its sample, this clonotype was seen a few times. The chain employs TRBV6-5 and TRBJ2-7; 8 bases align to TRBD1. CDR1 is MNHEY and CDR2 is SVGAGI in the germline V gene. V was pared by 6 bases and J by 0 bases, with 4 bases of the junction left unmatched. The CDR3 is 14 residues long. The CDR3 region is CASRRGQGSYEQYF. In DNA form, the CDR3 reads TGTGCCAGCAGACGTGGACAGGGCTCCTACGAGCAGTACTTC.

The rearrangement uses TRBV4-1 and TRBJ2-5, with 9 nucleotides matching TRBD2. Germline CDR1 reads MGHRA; CDR2 reads YSYEKL. J lost 1 base, V lost 0 bases, and 6 bases had no gene match. CDR3 size: 17 residues. The CDR3 DNA sequence: TGCGCCAGCAGCCAAGATTTTGCGGGGGGGCTCCAAGAGACCCAGTACTTC. Protein: CASSQDFAGGLQETQYF.

This clonotype was observed a few times. CDR3 nucleotides: TGCGCCAGCAGCTTGGGCTGGAGCTCCTACGAGCAGTACTTC. As protein: CASSLGWSSYEQYF. This chain joins TRBV5-1 and TRBJ2-7; D not resolved. Germline V gene lookup returns CDR1 SGHRS and CDR2 YFSETQ. V lost 0 bases, J lost 0 bases, and 7 bases lay in between. CDR3 length: 14 amino acids. Supplemented by reference TRBV5-1 and TRBJ2-7, the full variable domain reads KAGVTQTPRYLIKTRGQQVTLSCSPISGHRSVSWYQQTPGQGLQFLFEYFSETQRNKGNFPGRFSGRQFSNSRSEMNVSTLELGDSALYLCASSLGWSSYEQYFGPGTRLTVT.

This clonotype has a handful of counts. The V and J genes are TRBV20-1 and TRBJ2-4; D not resolved. CDR1 and CDR2 from the germline V gene are DFQATT and SNEGSKA (reference sequence). The CDR3 totals 13 residues. V gave up 4 bases and J gave up 0 bases, with 7 bases separating them. The chain's CDR3 is CSATKGAKNIQYF. The CDR3 DNA is TGCAGTGCTACCAAGGGAGCCAAAAACATTCAGTACTTC.

This clonotype has a handful of counts. The chain has TRBV20-1 and TRBJ1-1, with TRBD1 identical over 7 bases. V was pared by 3 bases and J by 4 bases, with 5 bases of the junction left unmatched. Per germline, CDR1 DFQATT and CDR2 SNEGSKA (reference sequence). The CDR3 loop spans 13 amino acids. For the CDR3, the DNA is TGCAGTGCTAGGACAGGGAGGATCACTGAAGCTTTCTTT. It is translated as CSARTGRITEAFF.

This clonotype was detected only a few times. The V call is TRBV7-3, the J call TRBJ2-7; the match to TRBD1 covers 10 bases. Per the germline V gene, CDR1 is SGHTA and CDR2 is FQGTGA. V lost 2 bases and J lost 2; bases outside the gene matches: 3. The CDR3 length is 15 residues. This CDR3 reads CASSLGQGVPYEQYF. The CDR3, as DNA: TGTGCCAGCAGCTTAGGACAGGGGGTACCCTACGAGCAGTACTTC.

The genes are TRBV5-6 and TRBJ1-1, with D hard to call. V was pared by 4 bases and J by 7 bases, with 14 bases between. The CDR3 contains 13 residues. CDR1 is SGHDT, CDR2 YYEEEE, per germline. CDR3: CASSRSTAGEAFF. The CDR3 DNA is TGTGCCAGCAGCCGGAGTACCGCGGGTGAAGCTTTCTTT.

This rearrangement joins TRBV3-1 to TRBJ2-1; D not certain. The CDR3 has 15 residues. Trimming stripped 3 bases from V and 0 bases from J, with 9 bases between. CDR1 and CDR2 from the germline V gene are LGHDT and YNNKEL (reference sequence). CDR3 region: CASSQRLRSYNEQFF. The CDR3 DNA is TGTGCCAGCAGCCAGAGACTGCGCTCCTACAATGAGCAGTTCTTC.

As regards this clonotype: Since a much larger clone is just one base distant, this may be a read error. The V and J genes are TRBV12-3 or TRBV12-4 and TRBJ2-3; D not resolved. The length of the CDR3 is 12 residues. V lost 1 base, J lost 8 bases, and 7 bases lay in between. CDR3 loop: CASSLGIGTQYF. CDR3 in DNA: TGTGCCAGCAGTTTAGGTATAGGTACGCAGTATTTT.

This clonotype was picked up a small number of times. The chain recombines TRBV12-3 or TRBV12-4 with TRBJ1-5, with 9 bases identical to TRBD1. The CDR3 loop spans 15 amino acids. V shed 8 bases, J shed 7 bases, and the junction held 12 bases outside the gene matches. The CDR3 region has the DNA TGTGCCAGCGGCATACAACAGGGGGCAGGACAGCCCCAGCATTTT. It encodes CASGIQQGAGQPQHF.

The rearrangement joins TRBV15 to TRBJ1-2; TRBD1 might be the D (5 bases). The CDR3 spans 14 residues. Trimming pared 0 bases from V and 2 bases from J, leaving 7 bases between. Germline CDR1 LNHNV, CDR2 YYDKDF (reference sequence). As DNA, the CDR3 is TGTGCCACCAGCAGAGAAAGACAGAACTATGGCTACACCTTC. Protein product: CATSRERQNYGYTF.

This clonotype has more than one count but fewer than ten. The chain recombines TRBV5-1 with TRBJ1-3, with 7 bases lining up with TRBD1. J was trimmed by 0 bases and V by 3 bases; bases with no gene match: 6. The germline V gene has CDR1 SGHRS and CDR2 YFSETQ. This CDR3 has 16 amino acids. The CDR3 nucleotides are TGCGCCAGCAGCTATGGGGACAGCAGCTCTGGAAACACCATATATTTT. Translation gives CASSYGDSSSGNTIYF.

The chain couples TRBV12-3 or TRBV12-4 to TRBJ1-2; 8 nucleotides agree with TRBD1. The CDR3 is made up of 15 amino acids. Trimming removed 6 bases from V and 6 bases from J; junction bases left unmatched: 12. The chain's CDR3 is CASRAHTGQGHGYTF. In DNA form, the CDR3 reads TGTGCCAGCAGAGCTCACACTGGACAGGGTCATGGCTACACCTTC.

This sequence joins TRBV12-3 or TRBV12-4 and TRBJ2-3, with TRBD2 matching over 10 bases. V was pared by 5 bases and J by 3 bases, with 8 bases of the junction left unmatched. The CDR3 sequence is 16 residues long. CDR3 DNA: TGTGCCAGCAGTAAAGCGGGGGGGGCCTCAACAGATACGCAGTATTTT. Amino acids: CASSKAGGASTDTQYF.

A remark on this clonotype: One base away lies a much larger clone, so this may be a sequencing read error. V is TRBV7-8 and J is TRBJ1-5; maybe TRBD1 (5 bases). Looked up from germline, CDR1 is SGHVS and CDR2 is FQNEAQ. CDR3 length: 15 amino acids. This CDR3 reads CTSSPREGSDQPQHF. In nucleotides, the CDR3 is TGTACCAGCAGTCCCAGGGAAGGCAGCGACCAGCCCCAGCATTTT.

This clonotype turned up a few times. V is TRBV15 and J is TRBJ2-3; TRBD2 agrees at 11 bases. Unmatched junction bases numbered 4, after V lost 1 base and J lost 4 bases. This CDR3 is 16 amino acids long. Germline loops: CDR1 LNHNV, CDR2 YYDKDF (reference sequence). This CDR3 is CATSRGNSGGADTQYF. CDR3 nucleotide sequence: TGTGCCACCAGCAGAGGGAATAGCGGGGGGGCAGATACGCAGTATTTT.

This clonotype was seen a handful of times. CDR3 residues: CASRPGTGDLWTGELFF. CDR3 in DNA: TGTGCCAGCAGACCCGGGACAGGGGATTTGTGGACCGGGGAGCTGTTTTTT. The chain employs TRBV9 and TRBJ2-2; TRBD1 matches 10 bases. V was clipped by 5 bases and J by 5 bases; unmatched bases: 12. Germline V gene data show CDR1 as SGDLS and CDR2 as YYNGEE. The CDR3 has 17 amino acids.